Given below is one TCR beta chain in context. Its antigen remains unidentified. V was pared by 5 bases and J by 3 bases, with 6 bases of the junction left unmatched. CDR1 GTSNPN and CDR2 SVGIG come from the germline V gene (reference sequence). The CDR3 is 14 amino acids. 60 Vbeta and 13 Jbeta primers were used in PCR. Here immunoSEQ multiplex PCR was the method, and the copy in TCRdb shows in-frame clones only, minus some. The table includes over 150,000 clones, around 82% detected once. This entry comes from a study of cytomegalovirus exposure and HLA in healthy donors. Study-level points and caveats: The authors later found HLA-associated TCR beta chains more clonally expanded than equally common others.

Sequenced sample: PBMCs. The chain couples TRBV30 to TRBJ2-1, with 8 bases aligning to TRBD1. The receptor was isolated from a boy between 2 and 10 years old in good health and CMV-seronegative. In DNA, the CDR3 is TGTGCCTGGGGCCTGGGACAGGACTACAATGAGCAGTTCTTC. Protein sequence: CAWGLGQDYNEQFF. The variable domain in full, completed from reference TRBV30 and TRBJ2-1, reads SQTIHQWPATLVQPVGSPLSLECTVEGTSNPNLYWYRQAAGRGLQLLFYSVGIGQISSEVPQNLSASRPQDRQFILSSKKLLLSDSGFYLCAWGLGQDYNEQFFGPGTRLTVL.